This is a list of T cell receptor beta chains from one sample in a study of a mutant IDH1 vaccine in newly diagnosed glioma. Method: immunoSEQ multiplex PCR; TCRdb's copy keeps in-frame clones and lacks some. This table holds tens of thousands of clones, about 83% found once. Sequenced here: PBMCs, sampled from a glioma patient treated with radiotherapy, temozolomide or both. All receptors come from a woman aged 50 to 60 with glioma. Each CDR3 is given with its conserved first and last residue. Fields, in order: D gene, J gene, V gene, CDR3 protein. The D gene is left open where the match is weak.

- TRBJ1-1 TRBV5-1 CASSLGAGTEAFF
- TRBJ1-1 TRBV15 CATSSPLPTEAFF
TRBD1 TRBJ1-1 TRBV7-2 CASSWGTGGALSEAFF
- TRBJ1-2 TRBV9 CASSVDGGASYGYTF
TRBD1 TRBJ1-1 TRBV20-1 CSASRGPAIF
- TRBJ2-7 TRBV7-2 CASSPERAGEQYF
- TRBJ2-5 TRBV9 CASSVEPSGETQYF
- TRBJ1-3 TRBV6-6 CASSFGVPGNTIYF
- TRBJ2-7 TRBV5-1 CASSSGFESYEQYF
- TRBJ1-6 TRBV15 CATSRQAYNSPLHF
TRBD1 TRBJ1-5 TRBV5-1 CASSEGQGNQPQHF
TRBD1 TRBJ2-7 TRBV9 CASSVGGQGHYEQYF
- TRBJ1-1 TRBV7-2 CASSSAPQGATAFF
- TRBJ2-1 TRBV11-3 CASSLEFGNEQFF
- TRBJ1-3 TRBV6-5 CASTSRRDSRNTIYF
- TRBJ1-1 TRBV6-1 CASSETSGLSTEAFF
- TRBJ2-3 TRBV12-5 CASGLVLGTSGTDTQYF
- TRBJ2-5 TRBV29-1 CSAGQSQETQYF
TRBD2 TRBJ2-1 TRBV10-3 CAISPGRESYEQFF
- TRBJ1-6 TRBV7-8 CASSLAQKNSPLHF
- TRBJ1-4 TRBV6-1 CASSGPGYGDEKLFF
TRBD2 TRBJ2-3 TRBV7-6 CASTLLAGGPGDTQYF
- TRBJ1-3 TRBV14 CASSQGSPGNTIYF
TRBD2 TRBJ2-3 TRBV5-4 CASSLRLSGAAGDTQYF
TRBD1 TRBJ2-2 TRBV19 CASSRQGAGELFF
TRBD1 TRBJ1-2 TRBV5-5 CASSWTGNYGYTF
- TRBJ2-5 TRBV11-2 CASSLKETQYF
- TRBJ2-3 TRBV5-1 CASSLGGHSSSQYF
TRBD1 TRBJ2-5 TRBV19 CASSQMRGPVQETQYF
- TRBJ1-5 TRBV18 CASSPGSSNQPQHF
TRBD1 TRBJ1-2 TRBV7-9 CASSPGTGVGGYTF
TRBD1 TRBJ2-2 TRBV11-2 CASSFQGVVAGELFF
- TRBJ1-2 TRBV21-1 CASSMRGGAPSIDYTF
TRBD1 TRBJ1-1 TRBV10-1 CASSPGQPTEAFF
- TRBJ2-2 TRBV7-3 CASSLHSGPGELFF
TRBD1 TRBJ2-3 TRBV12-5 CASGVGQVGTDTQYF
- TRBJ1-2 TRBV30 CAWSSAGGNYGYTF
- TRBJ1-5 TRBV4-1 CASSQEGLRFNQPQHF
- TRBJ1-6 TRBV2 CASSDGVGSPLHF
- TRBJ1-5 TRBV16 CASRGGTSNQPQHF
- TRBJ1-1 TRBV30 CAWEGRKNTEAFF
- TRBJ1-6 TRBV7-2 CASSLDGGGSPLHF
TRBD1 TRBJ1-6 TRBV7-2 CASSYTGQGGSPLHF
- TRBJ1-5 TRBV27 CASSPLTSNQPQHF
TRBD1 TRBJ1-1 TRBV2 CASSVLSGTAGQAFF
- TRBJ1-1 TRBV5-1 CASKGETEAFF
- TRBJ1-6 TRBV6-6 CASSTMGSYNSPLHF
TRBD1 TRBJ1-5 TRBV25-1 CASRETGSNQPQHF
- TRBJ1-1 TRBV27 CASRVFGGTEAFF
TRBD1 TRBJ1-5 TRBV10-3 CAISEGDRSYSNQPQHF
- TRBJ2-7 TRBV30 CAWGDRHYEQYF
TRBD1 TRBJ2-7 TRBV11-2 CASSSNRQGQQYF
- TRBJ2-7 TRBV27 CASSPGRSGYEQYF